What follows are 6 T cell receptor beta chains derived from one specimen sequenced in a study of blood T cell repertoires in COVID-19. Generated by immunoSEQ multiplex PCR, the TCRdb table keeps only in-frame clones and is missing some. The profile covers tens of thousands of clones, with roughly 90% appearing a single time and 30% to 45% taken by the ten largest. Sequenced material: peripheral blood. These receptors were collected from a man aged 55 to 70 with active or convalescent COVID-19.

The V call is TRBV28, the J call TRBJ1-2, with D perhaps TRBD1 (5 bases). The V gene's germline CDR1 is MDHEN and CDR2 SYDVKM. Trimming pared 5 bases from V and 4 bases from J, leaving 14 bases between. CDR3 length equals 14 residues. CDR3 nucleotides: TGTGCCAGCAGTCTCACCTCGACAGCCTATGGCTACACCTTC. It specifies CASSLTSTAYGYTF.

This clone has just one count. V and J are TRBV3-1 (or the pseudogene TRBV3-2) and TRBJ2-7, with TRBD1 matching 8 bases. The CDR3 has 16 amino acids. CDR1 and CDR2 (germline): LGHDT, YNNKEL (reference sequence). V shed 0 bases and J 1 base; nucleotides not matched to a gene: 5. CDR3 sequence: CASSQDRTGLSYEQYF. DNA for the CDR3: TGTGCCAGCAGCCAAGATCGGACAGGGCTGTCCTACGAGCAGTACTTC.

This chain links TRBV18 with TRBJ2-5; D gene unclear. Between the trimmed V and J ends, which lost 3 bases and 2 bases, there was a span of 13 bases. Per the germline V gene, CDR1 is KGHSH and CDR2 is LQKENI. This CDR3 has 15 residues. CDR3 sequence reads: CASSPNALPQETQYF. The CDR3 bases are TGTGCCAGCTCACCGAATGCACTACCGCAAGAGACCCAGTACTTC.

This chain connects TRBV3-1 (or the pseudogene TRBV3-2) to TRBJ2-1; 15 bases map to TRBD2. The V and J ends lost 6 bases and 2 bases, in that order; junction bases with no gene match: 2. CDR1 is LGHDT, CDR2 YNNKEL, per germline (reference sequence). The length of the CDR3 is 16 residues. As DNA, the CDR3 is TGTGCCAGCAGTAGGACTAGCGGGAGGGCCTACAATGAGCAGTTCTTC. Its protein is CASSRTSGRAYNEQFF.

The CDR3 DNA reads as TGTGCCAGCAGCTTGGGGGGGGCAGATACGCAGTATTTT. It is translated as CASSLGGADTQYF. V and J are TRBV11-3 and TRBJ2-3; 7 nucleotides line up with TRBD2. V lost 3 bases and J lost 4; bases outside the gene matches: 1. The CDR3 is 13 residues long. Germline V gene data show CDR1 as SGHNT and CDR2 as YENEEA.

The J gene is TRBJ2-7, the V gene TRBV4-3; TRBD2 aligns across 9 bases. CDR3 length: 18 amino acids. V lost 0 bases and J lost 0; bases outside the gene matches: 9. Germline CDR1 LGHNA, CDR2 YSLEER. Written as DNA, the CDR3 is TGCGCCAGCAGCCAAGAGTTGCTAGCGGGAACACGCTCCTACGAGCAGTACTTC. This sequence encodes CASSQELLAGTRSYEQYF.